The 2 T cell receptor beta chains below all came from one sample that was sequenced in a study of T cell clonotyping in hematopoietic cell transplantation. Sequenced by immunoSEQ multiplex PCR; TCRdb stores in-frame clones only, minus some. Of approximately 11,000 clones in the sample, just over 45% were seen once. The specimen comprised PBMCs, sampled 30 days after allogeneic stem cell transplant. The receptors stem from a male patient aged 50 or older who had an allogeneic stem cell transplant from an unrelated donor, so the T cells may come from the graft donor. Some clones in this sample may be carry-over from other donors' samples.

This clone has only one observation. This chain joins TRBV27 and TRBJ2-7; the match to TRBD2 covers 8 bases. The CDR3 runs to 16 residues. Germline CDR1 MNHEY, CDR2 SMNVEV (reference sequence). V shed 5 bases and J 3 bases; nucleotides not matched to a gene: 12. The CDR3 DNA sequence: TGTGCCAGCAGTGACTTCGGGGGGGTTAGAATCTACGAGCAGTACTTC. This gives the protein CASSDFGGVRIYEQYF.

This clone was detected only a few times. The chain is built from TRBV27 and TRBJ2-3, with D unclear. The germline V and J ends were trimmed by 3 bases and 2 bases, with 6 bases remaining between them. The length of the CDR3 is 13 residues. The germline V gene has CDR1 MNHEY and CDR2 SMNVEV (reference sequence). The CDR3 nucleotides read TGTGCCAGCAGTTTCCCTAACACAGATACGCAGTATTTT. Translated, it gives CASSFPNTDTQYF.